This is a list of T cell receptor beta chains from one sample in a study of blood T cells in healthy people across ages. TCRdb itself ran the 5' RACE reads through MiXCR, one entry per CDR3 protein. The sample lists around 650,000 distinct CDR3 sequences; 32% were seen once. Sample: blood. These receptors were obtained from a woman older than 75 in good health. CDR3s include the opening cysteine and the closing phenylalanine or tryptophan. A D gene is named only where the DNA matches it firmly. Expanded clones are given a class, and other clones once, few, many or no size at all.

clone size	D gene	V gene	J gene	CDR3 DNA	CDR3 protein
many	TRBD2	TRBV5-1	TRBJ2-5	TGCGCCAGCAGCTTGGCCGCCCTAGCGGGCCAAGAGACCCAGTACTTC	CASSLAALAGQETQYF
many	NA	TRBV12-3/TRBV12-4	TRBJ1-5	TGTGCCAGCAGTTTCGTTTTGGGGGGCCGGGGCAATCAGCCCCAGCATTTT	CASSFVLGGRGNQPQHF
NA	NA	TRBV28	TRBJ1-6	TGTGCCAGCAGAGCTAAGCAGGGTGAGGGATCACCCCTCCACTTT	CASRAKQGEGSPLHF
many	TRBD1	TRBV28	TRBJ1-2	TGTGCCAGCAGTACCCTGGGACAGGGGAGAGGCTATGGCTACACCTTC	CASSTLGQGRGYGYTF
NA	TRBD1	TRBV12-3/TRBV12-4	TRBJ1-2	TGTGCCAGCAGTCAGGGACGGGACAGCAGCTACACCTTC	CASSQGRDSSYTF
NA	NA	TRBV7-9	TRBJ1-2	TGTGCCAGCAGCTTAGGGGGATTGGGCTACACCTTC	CASSLGGLGYTF
NA	TRBD2	TRBV5-1	TRBJ2-5	TGCGCCAGCAGCTTGGTTGGCGGGGGGAGCTCGGAGACCCAGTACTTC	CASSLVGGGSSETQYF
few	NA	TRBV3-1	TRBJ1-1	TGTGCCAGCAGCGACCGTAGGGGGACTGAAGCTTTCTTT	CASSDRRGTEAFF
many	TRBD2	TRBV2	TRBJ2-5	TGTGCCAGCAGTCCCGGGACTACCTTAGGGGCCCAGTACTTC	CASSPGTTLGAQYF
NA	NA	TRBV24-1	TRBJ1-5	TGTGCCGCCAGTGACTCTACGGGGATTTGGGGCAATCAGCCCCAGCATTTT	CAASDSTGIWGNQPQHF
few	TRBD2	TRBV16	TRBJ2-3	TGTGCCAGCAGCCAATCGGGGACTAGCGGGTTAGATACGCAGTATTTT	CASSQSGTSGLDTQYF
NA	TRBD2	TRBV7-2	TRBJ2-3	TGTGCCAGCAGCTTAACCCTCCTAGCGGGGGGTCGGGATACGCAGTATTTT	CASSLTLLAGGRDTQYF
NA	TRBD1	TRBV7-8	TRBJ2-6	TGTGCCAGCAGCCCACAGGGGGCCGGAGGGTCTGGGGCCAACGTCCGGACTTTC	CASSPQGAGGSGANVRTF
NA	TRBD2	TRBV4-2	TRBJ2-1	TGTGCCAGCAGCCAAGGGACTAGCGGTACTCAGGAGCAGTTCTTC	CASSQGTSGTQEQFF
many	TRBD2	TRBV6-1	TRBJ2-1	TGTGCCAGCAGTGCCCGGACTAGCGGGGTCAACAATGAGCAGTTCTTC	CASSARTSGVNNEQFF